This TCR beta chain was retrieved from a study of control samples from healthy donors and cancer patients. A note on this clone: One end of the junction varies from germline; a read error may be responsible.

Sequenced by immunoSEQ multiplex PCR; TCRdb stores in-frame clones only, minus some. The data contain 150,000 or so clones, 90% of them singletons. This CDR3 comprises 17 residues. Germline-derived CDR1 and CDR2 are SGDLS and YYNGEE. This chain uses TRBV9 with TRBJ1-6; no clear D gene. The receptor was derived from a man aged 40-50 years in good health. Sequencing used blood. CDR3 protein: CTSSVGSSGGINSPLHF. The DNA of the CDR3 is TGTACCAGCAGCGTAGGATCGAGTGGAGGGATCAATTCACCCCTCCACTTT.